This TCR beta chain was captured by sequencing in a study of blood T cell repertoires in COVID-19. Study-wide background: In each case, the material was cDNA or gDNA derived from T cells, B-cell-depleted T cells, or PBMCs.

Participant age was roughly 18 to 95 years, and participants resided in about two dozen US areas. Cohort assignment relied on participant-reported clinical history. Original methodology: Nucleated cell number was recorded as an estimate derived from reference gene primer amplification. Sequenced by immunoSEQ multiplex PCR; TCRdb stores in-frame clones only, minus some. For V, J and clone size, that table is used; D and trimming come from the DNA. Of roughly 250,000 clones in the sample, more than 85% were seen once. This CDR3 spans 14 amino acids. Germline assignment: CDR1 KGHSH and CDR2 LQKENI. V shed 3 bases and J 3 bases; nucleotides not matched to a gene: 5.

Input material: PBMCs or T cells enriched from blood (not recorded which). This chain joins TRBV18 and TRBJ2-7, with 7 bases fitting TRBD1. The sequence came from a woman between 45 and 65 years old who had recovered from COVID-19. The CDR3 sequence: CASSPPGQIYEQYF. The CDR3, as DNA: TGTGCCAGCTCACCTCCGGGACAGATCTACGAGCAGTACTTC. Drawing the rest from reference TRBV18 and TRBJ2-7, the complete variable domain is NAGVMQNPRHLVRRRGQEARLRCSPMKGHSHVYWYRQLPEEGLKFMVYLQKENIIDESGMPKERFSAEFPKEGPSILRIQQVVRGDSAAYFCASSPPGQIYEQYFGPGTRLTVT.